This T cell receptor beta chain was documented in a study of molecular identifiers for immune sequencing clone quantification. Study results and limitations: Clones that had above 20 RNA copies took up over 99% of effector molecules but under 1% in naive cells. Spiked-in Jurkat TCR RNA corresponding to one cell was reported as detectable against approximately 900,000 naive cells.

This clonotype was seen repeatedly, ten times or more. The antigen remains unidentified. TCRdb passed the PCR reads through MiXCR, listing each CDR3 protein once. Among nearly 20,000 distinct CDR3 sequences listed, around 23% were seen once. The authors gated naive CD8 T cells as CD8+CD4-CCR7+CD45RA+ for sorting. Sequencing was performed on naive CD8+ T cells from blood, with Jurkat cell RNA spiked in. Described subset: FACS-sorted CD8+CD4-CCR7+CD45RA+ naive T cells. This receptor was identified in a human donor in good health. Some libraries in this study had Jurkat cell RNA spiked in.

CDR3 nucleotides: TGTGCCAGCAGTCTGGGACCATCCTACGAGCAGTACTTC. Translation gives CASSLGPSYEQYF. This sequence joins TRBV13 and TRBJ2-7, with D perhaps matching TRBD1 or TRBD2 (5 bases each). The CDR3 runs 13 residues. Germline CDR1 PRHDT, CDR2 FYEKMQ (reference sequence). Trimming removed 6 bases at V and 1 base at J, with 10 bases between.